Listed below are T cell receptor beta chains from one sample, sequenced in a study of OX40 agonist ivuxolimab in advanced cancers. Clones were read by immunoSEQ multiplex PCR, and TCRdb kept only the in-frame ones, dropping some. The data contain tens of thousands of clones, approximately 80% of them singletons. Material: CD4+ or CD8+ T cells sorted from blood, obtained in a trial of the OX40 agonist ivuxolimab. All receptors derive from an adult with an advanced solid tumor such as melanoma, head and neck, liver or kidney cancer. CDR3s include the opening cysteine and the closing phenylalanine or tryptophan. Each record gives: clone size, J gene, V gene, D gene, CDR3 DNA, CDR3 protein. D genes are given only for firm matches. Not all rows give a size; the values are once, few, many and, for expanded clones, a class.

size: -
J: TRBJ1-1
V: TRBV18
D: TRBD1
DNA: TGTGCCAGCTCACCCCAGGGACAGGGGGCGCCTGACACTGAAGCTTTCTTT
CDR3: CASSPQGQGAPDTEAFF

size: once
J: TRBJ2-6
V: TRBV19
D: TRBD1
DNA: TGTGCCAGTATCCCGGGACAGGGGTTCCCTGGGGCCAACGTCCTGACTTTC
CDR3: CASIPGQGFPGANVLTF

size: -
J: TRBJ2-1
V: TRBV4-2
D: -
DNA: TGTGCCAGCAGCCAAGCCGGGACCTCTAATGAGCAGTTCTTC
CDR3: CASSQAGTSNEQFF

size: -
J: TRBJ2-3
V: TRBV4-3
D: TRBD2
DNA: TGCGCCAGCAGCCAGAACCCCGGGACTAGGGTTACGCAGTATTTT
CDR3: CASSQNPGTRVTQYF

size: -
J: TRBJ2-1
V: TRBV29-1
D: TRBD1
DNA: TGCAGCGTTGTCACAGGGGCCTCCTACAATGAGCAGTTCTTC
CDR3: CSVVTGASYNEQFF

size: -
J: TRBJ2-3
V: TRBV30
D: -
DNA: TGTGCCTGGAGTACCGGGGGCCTCACAGATACGCAGTATTTT
CDR3: CAWSTGGLTDTQYF

size: -
J: TRBJ1-5
V: TRBV7-2
D: -
DNA: TGTGCCAGCAGCTTAGGGGGAGGACGGTCGAATCAGCCCCAGCATTTT
CDR3: CASSLGGGRSNQPQHF

size: -
J: TRBJ2-5
V: TRBV2
D: -
DNA: TGTGCCAGCAGTGGAGACGCGGAAGAGACCCAGTACTTC
CDR3: CASSGDAEETQYF

size: -
J: TRBJ2-7
V: TRBV27
D: -
DNA: TGTGCCAGCAGAACAAACCTGGGGATGGAGGTCGAGCAGTACTTC
CDR3: CASRTNLGMEVEQYF

size: -
J: TRBJ1-1
V: TRBV11-1
D: -
DNA: TGTGCCAGCAGCGACGAACGGGACACTGAAGCTTTCTTT
CDR3: CASSDERDTEAFF

size: -
J: TRBJ2-5
V: TRBV2
D: -
DNA: TGTGCCAGCGACGGAGAGGAGACCCAGTACTTC
CDR3: CASDGEETQYF

size: -
J: TRBJ2-1
V: TRBV5-1
D: -
DNA: TGCGCCAGCAGCCTTGATTGGGACCCCTACAATGAGCAGTTCTTC
CDR3: CASSLDWDPYNEQFF

size: -
J: TRBJ2-7
V: TRBV27
D: -
DNA: TGTGCCAGCAGTTTAGCCCACAGCTACGAGCAGTACTTC
CDR3: CASSLAHSYEQYF

size: once
J: TRBJ1-5
V: TRBV5-1
D: TRBD1
DNA: TGTGCCAGCAGTCTCACAGGGGGTGGCAATCAGCCCCAGCATTTT
CDR3: CASSLTGGGNQPQHF

size: -
J: TRBJ1-3
V: TRBV6-1
D: -
DNA: TGTGCCAGCCGGACAACAGGGTTCGGAAACACCATATATTTT
CDR3: CASRTTGFGNTIYF

size: medium-sized
J: TRBJ1-5
V: TRBV19
D: -
DNA: TGTGCCTCTGGGGGGCCTTACAATCAGCCCCAGCATTTT
CDR3: CASGGPYNQPQHF

size: -
J: TRBJ2-3
V: TRBV5-4
D: -
DNA: TGTGCCAGCAGCTTATTTTACACAGATACGCAGTATTTT
CDR3: CASSLFYTDTQYF

size: -
J: TRBJ2-6
V: TRBV10-3
D: -
DNA: TGTGCCATCAGTGAGTCCGGGTACAGGGAGCCTACTGGGGCCAACGTCCTGACTTTC
CDR3: CAISESGYREPTGANVLTF

size: -
J: TRBJ1-2
V: TRBV30
D: -
DNA: TGTGCCTGGAGCCTGGGGGGGAACGGCTACACCTTC
CDR3: CAWSLGGNGYTF

size: -
J: TRBJ1-1
V: TRBV18
D: -
DNA: TGTGCCAGCTCACCACCGGCTAGGGAGACTGAAGCTTTCTTT
CDR3: CASSPPARETEAFF

size: -
J: TRBJ2-3
V: TRBV9
D: TRBD2
DNA: TGTGCCAGCAGCGCCAAGGGGCTAGCGGGACCCACAGATACGCAGTATTTT
CDR3: CASSAKGLAGPTDTQYF

size: -
J: TRBJ2-3
V: TRBV28
D: TRBD2
DNA: TGTGCCAGCAGTCCTGGACTAGCCGGCGCCACAGATACGCAGTATTTT
CDR3: CASSPGLAGATDTQYF

size: -
J: TRBJ2-5
V: TRBV5-1
D: -
DNA: TGCGCCAGCAGCTTGGTGGGAGAAGAGACCCAGTACTTC
CDR3: CASSLVGEETQYF

size: -
J: TRBJ2-7
V: TRBV7-2
D: -
DNA: TGTGCCAGCAGCTTACGGCAGGGGAGCTACGAGCAGTACTTC
CDR3: CASSLRQGSYEQYF

size: -
J: TRBJ1-4
V: TRBV30
D: -
DNA: TGTGCCTGGAGTGTTCCCCCGAATGAAAAACTGTTTTTT
CDR3: CAWSVPPNEKLFF

size: -
J: TRBJ1-6
V: TRBV30
D: -
DNA: TGTGCCTGCTATCGGGGCGGCAATTCACCCCTCCACTTT
CDR3: CACYRGGNSPLHF

size: -
J: TRBJ1-3
V: TRBV15
D: -
DNA: TGTGCCACCAGCGTCGGAAACACCATATATTTT
CDR3: CATSVGNTIYF

size: -
J: TRBJ2-1
V: TRBV10-1
D: TRBD2
DNA: TGCGCCAGCAGTGAGACCGCGGCTAGCGGGAGTTATGAGCAGTTCTTC
CDR3: CASSETAASGSYEQFF

size: -
J: TRBJ2-1
V: TRBV19
D: TRBD2
DNA: TGTGCCAGTAGTATAGGGACTAGCGGGAGACCCCCCTACAATGAGCAGTTCTTC
CDR3: CASSIGTSGRPPYNEQFF

size: -
J: TRBJ2-7
V: TRBV27
D: -
DNA: TGTGCCAGCAGTTTTAGCTTCCTGGACGAGCAGTACTTC
CDR3: CASSFSFLDEQYF

size: few
J: TRBJ2-5
V: TRBV30
D: TRBD2
DNA: TGTGCCTGGAATCGGCGGGAGAGAGAGACCCAGTACTTC
CDR3: CAWNRRERETQYF

size: -
J: TRBJ2-7
V: TRBV13
D: TRBD2
DNA: TGTGCCAGCAGCCCTCGTAATTTTCGCGGCGGGAGAATAAACTACGAGCAGTACTTC
CDR3: CASSPRNFRGGRINYEQYF

size: -
J: TRBJ2-7
V: TRBV5-1
D: -
DNA: TGCGCCAGCAGCTCAAGCCCAGGGACGACCTACGAGCAGTACTTC
CDR3: CASSSSPGTTYEQYF

size: -
J: TRBJ1-5
V: TRBV30
D: -
DNA: TGTGCCTGGAGCGAAGACAGGAGTAATCAGCCCCAGCATTTT
CDR3: CAWSEDRSNQPQHF

size: -
J: TRBJ1-1
V: TRBV6-5
D: TRBD1
DNA: TGTGCCAGCAGGGATGAGGGGGCGGGCACTGAAGCTTTCTTT
CDR3: CASRDEGAGTEAFF

size: -
J: TRBJ1-5
V: TRBV12-5
D: -
DNA: TGTGCTAGTGGTTTGAGCCAGTATAATAGCAATCAGCCCCAGCATTTT
CDR3: CASGLSQYNSNQPQHF

size: -
J: TRBJ2-3
V: TRBV4-3
D: -
DNA: TGCGCCAGCAGCCAAGATCAAGGGGCAGGGTGGACAGATACGCAGTATTTT
CDR3: CASSQDQGAGWTDTQYF

size: -
J: TRBJ2-1
V: TRBV2
D: -
DNA: TGTGCCAGCAGTGTACTCAGGGATGGGGGCGAGCAGTTCTTC
CDR3: CASSVLRDGGEQFF

size: -
J: TRBJ2-1
V: TRBV27
D: TRBD2
DNA: TGTGCCAGCAGTTTAGTTGGGGGGGGACTCTACAATGAGCAGTTCTTC
CDR3: CASSLVGGGLYNEQFF

size: -
J: TRBJ2-2
V: TRBV7-9
D: -
DNA: TGTGCCAGCAGCTTTGGGGGGCGAAACACCGGGGAGCTGTTTTTT
CDR3: CASSFGGRNTGELFF

size: -
J: TRBJ2-7
V: TRBV5-4
D: -
DNA: TGTGCCAGCAGCCTAAGACAGTCTTTGGAGCAGTACTTC
CDR3: CASSLRQSLEQYF

size: few
J: TRBJ1-1
V: TRBV6-5
D: -
DNA: TGTGCCAGCAGTTACTCGAGTCACAGTGCCCTAATTGTGGCTTTCTTT
CDR3: CASSYSSHSALIVAFF

size: -
J: TRBJ2-7
V: TRBV15
D: -
DNA: TGTGCCACCAGCAGAGGTAGAAGCTACGAGCAGTACTTC
CDR3: CATSRGRSYEQYF

size: -
J: TRBJ2-3
V: TRBV19
D: -
DNA: TGTGCCAGTAGTATAGAACCTCGAGATACGCAGTATTTT
CDR3: CASSIEPRDTQYF

size: few
J: TRBJ2-3
V: TRBV5-1
D: -
DNA: TGCGCCAGCAGCTTGAACCCCCTGGGGACAGATACGCAGTATTTT
CDR3: CASSLNPLGTDTQYF

size: once
J: TRBJ2-1
V: TRBV4-2
D: -
DNA: TGTGCCAGCAGGGGTTTGAGCTCCAGCTCCTACAATGAGCAGTTCTTC
CDR3: CASRGLSSSSYNEQFF

size: -
J: TRBJ2-5
V: TRBV30
D: -
DNA: TGTGCCTCCCACGGGACCAGGGGCGACGAGACCCAGTACTTC
CDR3: CASHGTRGDETQYF

size: -
J: TRBJ2-3
V: TRBV6-1
D: -
DNA: TGTGCCAGCACCCGATCTCTCACAGATACGCAGTATTTT
CDR3: CASTRSLTDTQYF

size: -
J: TRBJ1-2
V: TRBV19
D: -
DNA: TGTGCCAGTAGTGCCGGGGTAGAACTCAATGGCTACACCTTC
CDR3: CASSAGVELNGYTF

size: once
J: TRBJ1-2
V: TRBV5-6
D: -
DNA: TGTGCCAGCAGCTCCTACAGCACCGCCGGCGGCTACACCTTC
CDR3: CASSSYSTAGGYTF

size: -
J: TRBJ2-3
V: TRBV19
D: TRBD1
DNA: TGTGCCAGTAGTATCCAGACAGGGGGCTGGACAGATACGCAGTATTTT
CDR3: CASSIQTGGWTDTQYF

size: once
J: TRBJ1-2
V: TRBV19
D: -
DNA: TGTGCCAGTAGTATCGATGGCGCTTACTATGGCTACACCTTC
CDR3: CASSIDGAYYGYTF

size: -
J: TRBJ2-5
V: TRBV5-1
D: TRBD2
DNA: TGCGCCAGCAGCTTGGATCCGTTTGCGGGAGGGCCCGAGACCCAGTACTTC
CDR3: CASSLDPFAGGPETQYF